The T cell receptor (beta chain) described here comes from a study of T cell changes during pregnancy in multiple sclerosis. Data came from immunoSEQ multiplex PCR; TCRdb stores just in-frame clones and leaves some out. Of some 41,000 clones in the sample, over 75% were seen once. The sample consisted of CD8+ T cells from peripheral blood mononuclear cells, taken in the first trimester of pregnancy. The source is a female donor with multiple sclerosis, enrolled in a pregnancy study.

The chain's CDR3 is CASTGGTTEAFF. CDR3 bases: TGCGCCAGCACGGGGGGAACCACTGAAGCTTTCTTT. The rearrangement links TRBV10-2 to TRBJ1-1; D possibly corresponds to TRBD1 (5 bases). The CDR3 extends over 12 amino acids. In germline, CDR1 is WSHSY, CDR2 SAAADI. V lost 7 bases and J lost 4, with 10 bases in between.